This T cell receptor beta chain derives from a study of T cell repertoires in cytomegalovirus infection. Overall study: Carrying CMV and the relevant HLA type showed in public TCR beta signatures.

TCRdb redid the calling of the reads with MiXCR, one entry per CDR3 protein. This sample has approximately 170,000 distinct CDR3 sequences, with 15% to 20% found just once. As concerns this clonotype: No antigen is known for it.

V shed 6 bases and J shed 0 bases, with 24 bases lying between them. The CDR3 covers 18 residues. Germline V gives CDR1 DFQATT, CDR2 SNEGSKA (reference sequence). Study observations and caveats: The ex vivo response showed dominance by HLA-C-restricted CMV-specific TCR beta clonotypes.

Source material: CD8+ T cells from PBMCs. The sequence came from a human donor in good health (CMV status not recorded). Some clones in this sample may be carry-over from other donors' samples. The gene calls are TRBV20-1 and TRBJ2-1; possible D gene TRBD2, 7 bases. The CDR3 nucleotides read TGCAGTGCCCAACTAGGGGGGGCGAGTCTCGTCTCCTACAATGAGCAGTTCTTC. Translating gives CSAQLGGASLVSYNEQFF.